These 23 T cell receptor beta chains were all obtained from the same sample, sequenced in a study of blood T cells in healthy people across ages. The second PCR ran about 6 to 12 cycles with a sample-barcoded 5' primer and J-beta primers. TCRdb re-analysed the 5' RACE reads in MiXCR, keeping a single row per CDR3 protein. Of fewer than 800,000 distinct CDR3 sequences in the sample, 32% were seen once. The sample consisted of blood. These TCRs come from an elderly woman in good health.

This clonotype was observed many times. The gene calls are TRBV20-1 and TRBJ2-3; D gene uncertain. The CDR3 contains 15 residues. The germline CDR1 and CDR2 sequences are DFQATT and SNEGSKA (reference sequence). Trimming took off 6 bases at V and 2 bases at J, with 18 bases between the two ends. The CDR3: CSAASLLETTDTQYF. Written as DNA, the CDR3 is TGCAGTGCCGCCAGCCTTTTAGAGACCACAGATACGCAGTATTTT.

This clonotype was seen repeatedly, ten times or more. This rearrangement joins TRBV20-1 to TRBJ1-5; 7 nucleotides line up with TRBD1. V lost 0 bases and J lost 5; bases outside the gene matches: 7. The CDR3 runs to 15 residues. Germline V lookup: CDR1 DFQATT, CDR2 SNEGSKA (reference sequence). The CDR3 protein is CSARETGQRYQPQHF. CDR3 DNA sequence: TGCAGTGCTAGAGAAACGGGACAGAGGTATCAGCCCCAGCATTTT.

This chain uses TRBV6-6 with TRBJ2-3, with D possibly matching TRBD2 (5 bases). The CDR3 has 13 amino acids. Trimming cost V 11 bases and J 9 bases, with 21 bases left between them. Germline V CDR1 and CDR2: MNHNY, SVGAGI (reference sequence). For the CDR3, the DNA is TGTGCCCCCAATCAGGTTGGTGGCGGGACGCAGTATTTT. It translates to CAPNQVGGGTQYF.

For this clonotype: A single base separates this from a much larger clone, so it may be a read error. This chain links TRBV20-1 with TRBJ2-1; D not resolved. Germline values: CDR1 DFQATT, CDR2 SNEGSKA (reference sequence). This CDR3 contains 13 residues. Trimming pared 8 bases from V and 4 bases from J, leaving 15 bases between. As DNA, the CDR3 is TGCAGTACTATGGACCGGAGATACAATGAGCAGTTCTTC. It yields the protein CSTMDRRYNEQFF.

In regard to this clonotype: A much larger clonotype is one base distant, so this may be a read error. The CDR3 region has the DNA TGTGCCAGCAGCGGCGGGGGGGCCCTCTACAATGAGCAGTACTTC. Protein sequence: CASSGGGALYNEQYF. The chain combines TRBV7-8 with TRBJ2-7; 9 positions match TRBD2. With 5 bases clipped from V and 7 bases from J, the junction kept 12 bases outside the gene matches. The length of the CDR3 is 15 residues. From germline, CDR1 is SGHVS and CDR2 FQNEAQ.

In its sample, this clonotype was seen a few times. The CDR3 protein is CATGRGDSDTQYF. The DNA for the CDR3 is TGTGCCACCGGAAGGGGTGATTCGGATACGCAGTATTTT. This chain uses TRBV24-1 with TRBJ2-3; weak D call: TRBD1 (5 bases). The germline V gene encodes CDR1 KGHDR and CDR2 SFDVKD. Deletions cut 9 bases from V and 6 bases from J, with 15 bases between. This CDR3 region has 13 residues.

The genes are TRBV7-8 and TRBJ2-1; 10 bases are shared with TRBD2. The CDR3 totals 19 residues. V was clipped by 1 base and J by 5 bases; unmatched bases: 14. Germline V gene lookup returns CDR1 SGHVS and CDR2 FQNEAQ. The CDR3 sequence: CASSLVGKAGGRKNNEQFF. In DNA, the CDR3 is TGTGCCAGCAGCTTAGTGGGCAAAGCGGGGGGGAGGAAAAACAATGAGCAGTTCTTC.

Ten or more counts support this clonotype. This sequence joins TRBV29-1 and TRBJ2-3; maybe TRBD2 (5 bases). The CDR3 has 14 amino acids. Germline V gene sequence: CDR1 SQVTM, CDR2 ANQGSEA. V was pared by 1 base and J by 8 bases, with 16 bases between. The CDR3 protein is CSVEVGRGIGTQYF. The CDR3 nucleotides are TGCAGCGTTGAAGTTGGTCGGGGAATAGGTACGCAGTATTTT.

This clonotype has at least ten counts. The chain joins TRBV14 to TRBJ2-1; 8 bases match TRBD1. Looked up from germline, CDR1 is SGHDN and CDR2 is FVKESK. V lost 0 bases to trimming and J lost 7 bases; unmatched junction nucleotides: 11. This CDR3 is built from 17 residues. The CDR3 bases are TGTGCCAGCAGCCAAGAATTGGGGCAGGGGGCGCTTAATGAGCAGTTCTTC. This translates into CASSQELGQGALNEQFF.

This clonotype was seen ten or more times. The rearrangement links TRBV7-2 to TRBJ2-3; TRBD1 is a possible D gene (5 bases). Germline loops: CDR1 SGHTA, CDR2 FQGNSA. CDR3 length equals 12 residues. V was clipped by 5 bases and J by 6 bases, with 9 bases between them. The CDR3 sequence is CASSTQGDTQYF. Written as DNA, the CDR3 is TGTGCCAGCAGCACCCAGGGTGATACGCAGTATTTT.

This clonotype was seen ten or more times. The V gene is TRBV7-9, the J gene TRBJ2-1; no clear D gene. V was cut by 5 bases and J by 9 bases, with 8 bases left in between. There are 11 residues in the CDR3. Germline CDR1 and CDR2: SEHNR and FQNEAQ (reference sequence). CDR3 residues: CASSPVLEQFF. CDR3 coding DNA: TGTGCCAGCAGCCCGGTACTTGAGCAGTTCTTC.

This clonotype appeared many times. The CDR3 loop is CASSLRGTASSYEQYF. DNA for the CDR3: TGTGCCAGCAGCTTAAGGGGGACAGCCAGCTCCTACGAGCAGTACTTC. The rearrangement joins TRBV7-8 to TRBJ2-7; TRBD1 matches 7 bases. The CDR3 loop spans 16 amino acids. Germline V CDR1 and CDR2: SGHVS, FQNEAQ. The V and J ends lost 2 bases and 0 bases, in that order; junction bases with no gene match: 7. Supplemented by reference TRBV7-8 and TRBJ2-7, the full variable domain reads GAGVSQSPRYKVAKRGQDVALRCDPISGHVSLFWYQQALGQGPEFLTYFQNEAQLDKSGLPSDRFFAERPEGSVSTLKIQRTQQEDSAVYLCASSLRGTASSYEQYFGPGTRLTVT.

This clonotype came up a few times. This chain uses TRBV20-1 with TRBJ1-5, with D tentatively TRBD1 (6 bases). This CDR3 is built from 13 residues. The V gene's germline CDR1 is DFQATT and CDR2 SNEGSKA (reference sequence). Trimming shortened V by 1 base and J by 6 bases, and 10 bases separated the two germline ends. The CDR3 DNA sequence: TGCAGTGCTAGAGTCAACAGGGCTCAGCCCCAGCATTTT. Its translation is CSARVNRAQPQHF.

This clonotype showed up many times. The chain combines TRBV5-1 with TRBJ1-4; 8 nucleotides line up with TRBD1. The junction had 7 bases not matched to a gene; V was cut back by 1 base and J by 8 bases. The CDR3 loop spans 15 amino acids. Germline V gene sequence: CDR1 SGHRS, CDR2 YFSETQ. The CDR3 sequence is CASSLKGTGVEKLFF. The CDR3 DNA sequence: TGCGCCAGCAGCTTGAAGGGGACAGGTGTCGAAAAACTGTTTTTT.

This clonotype was counted many times. The CDR3 loop reads CASSQDFGVSYEQYF. In nucleotides, the CDR3 is TGTGCCAGCAGCCAAGATTTTGGGGTCAGCTACGAGCAGTACTTC. The V gene is TRBV3-1, the J gene TRBJ2-7; D is unresolved. The CDR3 sequence is 15 residues long. V was trimmed by 0 bases and J by 3 bases, leaving 12 bases between them. Germline V gene data show CDR1 as LGHDT and CDR2 as YNNKEL (reference sequence).

The table lists this clonotype with many counts. The chain joins TRBV6-2 or TRBV6-3 to TRBJ2-5; D perhaps matches TRBD2 (5 bases). CDR3 length: 15 amino acids. V was shortened by 6 bases and J by 2 bases, with 16 bases between the two germline ends. Germline V CDR1 and CDR2: MNHEY, SVGEGT. The CDR3 region is CASRPLGGQQETQYF. DNA of the CDR3: TGTGCCAGCAGGCCTCTCGGCGGGCAACAAGAGACCCAGTACTTC.

The gene calls are TRBV4-2 and TRBJ1-5, with D possibly matching TRBD1 (5 bases). Germline V CDR1 and CDR2: LGHNA, YNFKEQ. This CDR3 has 18 residues. Trimming removed 0 bases from V and 0 bases from J, with 15 bases in between. CDR3: CASSQDQTTATSNQPQHF. The CDR3 DNA is TGTGCCAGCAGCCAAGATCAAACGACAGCTACTAGCAATCAGCCCCAGCATTTT.

This clonotype was counted many times. The CDR3 sequence: CASSPRSGQHGGYTF. CDR3 DNA: TGTGCCAGCAGCCCTCGATCGGGGCAGCACGGAGGCTACACCTTC. This sequence joins TRBV14 and TRBJ1-2, with D possibly TRBD1 on 5 matching bases. Germline CDR1 is SGHDN and CDR2 is FVKESK. The CDR3 runs 15 residues. Between the trimmed V and J ends, which lost 4 bases and 8 bases, there was a span of 20 bases. Full variable domain (missing parts from reference TRBV14 and TRBJ1-2): EAGVTQFPSHSVIEKGQTVTLRCDPISGHDNLYWYRRVMGKEIKFLLHFVKESKQDESGMPNNRFLAERTGGTYSTLKVQPAELEDSGVYFCASSPRSGQHGGYTFGSGTRLTVV.

This clonotype was observed at least ten times. This chain links TRBV28 with TRBJ2-6, with unresolved D. The CDR3 runs 15 residues. V was cut by 2 bases and J by 0 bases, with 5 bases left in between. CDR1 and CDR2 (germline): MDHEN, SYDVKM. CDR3 sequence: CASSLRVSGANVLTF. CDR3 coding DNA: TGTGCCAGCAGTTTAAGGGTCTCTGGGGCCAACGTCCTGACTTTC.

Comments on this clonotype: A much larger clonotype is one base distant, so this may be a read error. J is TRBJ2-4 and V is TRBV20-1; 16 nucleotides align to TRBD2. Germline-derived CDR1 and CDR2 are DFQATT and SNEGSKA (reference sequence). This CDR3 has 13 residues. The CDR3 DNA is TGCGGTGCGCCGGGGACTAGCGGGGGGGCGCAGTACTTC. This sequence encodes CGAPGTSGGAQYF.

V is TRBV20-1 and J is TRBJ2-4; D is unclear. The DNA end lines up better with TRBJ2-7; the J call may be wrong. This CDR3 is built from 13 residues. Germline CDR1 is DFQATT and CDR2 is SNEGSKA (reference sequence). In nucleotides, the CDR3 is TGCAGTGCTAGAGAACCGGCCTGCTCCGAGCAGTACTTC. Translating it yields CSAREPACSEQYF.

In its sample, this clonotype was seen many times. The rearrangement uses TRBV6-1 and TRBJ1-6, with D possibly being TRBD1 (5 bases). Germline CDR1 is MNHNS and CDR2 is SASEGT. The CDR3 spans 14 residues. V lost 3 bases and J 6 bases, leaving 9 bases between the germline ends. The CDR3 region has the DNA TGTGCCAGCAGTGAGGGGCAGGGTAATTCACCCCTCCACTTT. It encodes CASSEGQGNSPLHF.

As to this clonotype: A much larger clone lies a single base off, so this may be a read error. The chain uses TRBV7-2 and TRBJ2-1; 12 nucleotides agree with TRBD2. Germline V gene data show CDR1 as SGHTA and CDR2 as FQGNSA. This CDR3 has 14 residues. After removal of 6 bases from V and 10 bases from J, the junction contained 7 bases not matched to a gene. Here the CDR3 reads CASRRGLAGMEQFF. DNA of the CDR3: TGTGCCAGCAGGCGAGGACTAGCGGGGATGGAGCAGTTCTTC.